This T cell receptor beta chain originates from a study of blood T cell repertoires in COVID-19. Study-wide context: COVID-19 samples from acute and convalescent phases originated in the United States, Italy and Spain. T cells, B-cell-depleted T cells, or PBMCs provided the cDNA or gDNA that served as material.

The authors' processing: Reference gene primers were amplified, and this amplification served to estimate nucleated cell counts. The repertoire was sequenced with immunoSEQ multiplex PCR; TCRdb's copy has only in-frame clones and lacks some. The DNA gave D and trimming, while V, J and clone size come from that table. This sample has 100,000 to 150,000 clones, with around 70% found just once. CDR1 and CDR2 from the germline V gene are SGHTA and FQGTGA. The J segment lost 7 bases and the V segment lost 1 base, leaving 10 bases of the junction unmatched. This CDR3 is built from 17 residues. Followed longitudinally, the Seattle patients had been enrolled during active infection.

Sample: peripheral blood. This chain links TRBV7-3 with TRBJ1-2; TRBD1 matches 12 bases. The origin of this receptor is an elderly man with COVID-19, enrolled during active disease. The CDR3 nucleotides read TGTGCCAGCAGCTTAATGGGTGGGACAGGGGGCCATTTTGGCTACACCTTC. Amino acid sequence: CASSLMGGTGGHFGYTF.